The 16 T cell receptor beta chains in this list originate from one sample, sequenced in a study of CD4 T cells in relation to SARS-CoV-2 and coronaviruses. Before the COVID-19 pandemic, during about 2010-2018, CD4+ T cells were taken from unexposed donors. CD4+ T cells were isolated from the cells after about nine days of culture. The data were produced by immunoSEQ multiplex PCR, yet TCRdb's version contains in-frame clones alone and is incomplete. The sample shows more than 20,000 clones, about 69% of them seen only once. What these receptors recognize is not known. Sequenced input: CD4+ T cells from PBMCs, cultured in vitro. These receptors were collected from a human donor in good health.

The rearrangement joins TRBV3-1 (or the pseudogene TRBV3-2) to TRBJ2-2; 10 bases agree with TRBD1. Germline V gene sequence: CDR1 LGHDT, CDR2 YNNKEL (reference sequence). Unmatched junction bases numbered 1, after V lost 1 base and J lost 5 bases. CDR3 size: 15 residues. CDR3 in amino acids: CASSQGTGGTGELFF. For the CDR3, the DNA is TGTGCCAGCAGCCAAGGGACAGGGGGAACCGGGGAGCTGTTTTTT.

The count of this clone is one. V and J are TRBV2 and TRBJ2-3, with D hard to call. The V gene lost 8 bases and the J gene lost 0 bases, with 15 bases spanning the gap. CDR3 length: 15 residues. Germline V CDR1 and CDR2: SNHLY, FYNNEI. CDR3 DNA: TGTGCCAGCCGAGGAAGATCCTCTAGCACAGATACGCAGTATTTT. Translated, it gives CASRGRSSSTDTQYF.

This chain uses TRBV7-2 with TRBJ1-1; the D is unclear. CDR1 and CDR2 from the germline V gene are SGHTA and FQGNSA. V lost 1 base and J 1 base, leaving 10 bases between the germline ends. This CDR3 spans 15 amino acids. CDR3 sequence (DNA): TGTGCCAGCAGCTTAGTTCTGGGGTGGAACACTGAAGCTTTCTTT. Protein sequence: CASSLVLGWNTEAFF. The full variable domain, with the rest looked up from reference TRBV7-2 and TRBJ1-1, is GAGVSQSPSNKVTEKGKDVELRCDPISGHTALYWYRQSLGQGLEFLIYFQGNSAPDKSGLPSDRFSAERTGGSVSTLTIQRTQQEDSAVYLCASSLVLGWNTEAFFGQGTRLTVV.

V and J are TRBV5-4 and TRBJ1-2; 8 bases line up with TRBD1. J was trimmed by 5 bases and V by 0 bases; bases with no gene match: 3. CDR1 is SGHNT and CDR2 is YYREEE in the germline V gene (reference sequence). The CDR3 spans 14 residues. CDR3 sequence reads: CASSLGTGLYGYTF. CDR3 in DNA: TGTGCCAGCAGCTTGGGGACAGGGCTTTATGGCTACACCTTC.

The rearrangement joins TRBV12-3 or TRBV12-4 to TRBJ1-4; no firm D call. The CDR3 is made up of 13 amino acids. Trimming took off 7 bases at V and 10 bases at J, with 16 bases between the two ends. CDR3 loop: CASTLGWGGKLFF. The DNA for the CDR3 is TGTGCCAGCACTTTGGGTTGGGGTGGAAAACTGTTTTTT.

The rearrangement uses TRBV11-2 and TRBJ1-1; unclear D gene. The CDR3 runs 13 residues. Trimming left V 4 bases short and J 1 base short, with 7 bases between. CDR1 is SGHAT and CDR2 is FQNNGV in the germline V gene. The CDR3 loop is CASSYDTNTEAFF. The CDR3 DNA reads TGTGCCAGCAGCTACGACACGAACACTGAAGCTTTCTTT. The full variable domain, rest sourced from reference TRBV11-2 and TRBJ1-1, is EAGVAQSPRYKIIEKRQSVAFWCNPISGHATLYWYQQILGQGPKLLIQFQNNGVVDDSQLPKDRFSAERLKGVDSTLKIQPAKLEDSAVYLCASSYDTNTEAFFGQGTRLTVV.

The V gene is TRBV12-3 or TRBV12-4, the J gene TRBJ1-2; no reliable D call. The CDR3 is 12 amino acids. The V end was cut by 4 bases, the J end by 8 bases, with 11 bases between. The CDR3 loop reads CASSSAASGYTF. DNA for the CDR3: TGTGCCAGCAGTTCGGCGGCGTCCGGCTACACCTTC.

This clone was seen only a few times. As DNA, the CDR3 is TGTGCCAGCAGCTCGGTCCAGGGCTTGGGTTCACCCCTCCACTTT. It yields the protein CASSSVQGLGSPLHF. This sequence joins TRBV7-9 and TRBJ1-6, with D possibly being TRBD1 (5 bases). The V gene lost 4 bases and the J gene lost 9 bases, with 16 bases spanning the gap. The V gene's germline CDR1 is SEHNR and CDR2 FQNEAQ (reference sequence). The CDR3 runs 15 residues.

The genes are TRBV6-6 and TRBJ1-3; D gene uncertain. The CDR3 runs to 16 residues. The germline V gene encodes CDR1 MNHNY and CDR2 SVGAGI (reference sequence). The ends were cut back, 5 bases at V and 2 bases at J, with 16 bases in the middle. In nucleotides, the CDR3 is TGTGCCAGCAGTCAAACAACAAGCGGGGCTGGAAACACCATATATTTT. It translates to CASSQTTSGAGNTIYF.

This chain links TRBV6-6 with TRBJ2-3; 9 bases are a match to TRBD1. The CDR3 loop spans 15 amino acids. Germline CDR1 reads MNHNY; CDR2 reads SVGAGI (reference sequence). Losses at the gene ends were 4 bases for V and 6 bases for J; bases not matched to a gene: 8. This CDR3 reads CASSWAGTGQDTQYF. The CDR3 coding sequence is TGTGCCAGCAGTTGGGCCGGGACAGGGCAGGATACGCAGTATTTT.

The CDR3 sequence is CASSPSDRGRYEKLFF. The CDR3 DNA reads TGTGCCAGCAGCCCCAGCGACAGGGGGCGCTATGAAAAACTGTTTTTT. The chain joins TRBV9 to TRBJ1-4; 10 bases agree with TRBD1. CDR3 length: 16 residues. Unmatched junction bases numbered 9, after V lost 4 bases and J lost 6 bases. CDR1 is SGDLS, CDR2 YYNGEE, per germline.

This clone came up a few times. The chain joins TRBV5-4 to TRBJ1-6; 9 bases line up with TRBD1. CDR3 length: 16 residues. The V segment lost 4 bases and the J segment 9 bases; nucleotides outside the gene matches: 11. From germline, CDR1 is SGHNT and CDR2 YYREEE (reference sequence). DNA of the CDR3: TGTGCCAGCAGCCAGGGCGGGACAGGGCTTAGTTCACCCCTCCACTTT. The encoded protein is CASSQGGTGLSSPLHF.

The chain has TRBV2 and TRBJ2-2, with 8 nucleotides matching TRBD1. From germline, CDR1 is SNHLY and CDR2 FYNNEI. The CDR3 contains 18 residues. The ends lost 7 bases at V and 7 bases at J; junction bases unmatched: 20. The CDR3 DNA sequence: TGTGCCAGCATAGACAGGGGCAGCCCAGGGCTGGGGATCGGGGAGCTGTTTTTT. Protein: CASIDRGSPGLGIGELFF.

This rearrangement joins TRBV29-1 to TRBJ1-2; the D gene is possibly TRBD1 (5 bases). Per germline, CDR1 SQVTM and CDR2 ANQGSEA. V was trimmed by 0 bases and J by 4 bases, leaving 12 bases between them. There are 14 residues in the CDR3. DNA for the CDR3: TGCAGCGTTGAAGACAGGGCCAAGGGCTATGGCTACACCTTC. Translating it yields CSVEDRAKGYGYTF.

The CDR3 DNA follows: TGTGCCAGTAGTAGTAGATTGTACAGGGGAGTCTACGAGCAGTACTTC. Its translation is CASSSRLYRGVYEQYF. The chain uses TRBV19 and TRBJ2-7, with TRBD1 matching over 7 bases. The CDR3 runs 16 residues. Germline trimming cut 4 bases from V and 3 bases from J; bases unmatched to any gene: 12. The V gene's germline CDR1 is LNHDA and CDR2 SQIVND (reference sequence). The full variable domain, its missing parts supplied by reference TRBV19 and TRBJ2-7, is DGGITQSPKYLFRKEGQNVTLSCEQNLNHDAMYWYRQDPGQGLRLIYYSQIVNDFQKGDIAEGYSVSREKKESFPLTVTSAQKNPTAFYLCASSSRLYRGVYEQYFGPGTRLTVT.

The chain joins TRBV6-2 or TRBV6-3 to TRBJ1-4; the match to TRBD1 covers 8 bases. This CDR3 region has 16 residues. Trimming at V came to 5 bases and at J to 5 bases, leaving 10 bases not matched to a gene. CDR1 and CDR2 from the germline V gene are MNHEY and SVGEGT. The CDR3 bases are TGTGCCAGCAGTGAGACCAGGACAGGGTGGAATGAAAAACTGTTTTTT. This translates into CASSETRTGWNEKLFF.